The 20 T cell receptor beta chains below all came from one sample that was sequenced in a study of cytotoxic CD8 clonotypes in ibrutinib-treated CLL. The method was immunoSEQ multiplex PCR; TCRdb's version includes in-frame clones alone and lacks a portion of them. The repertoire has approximately 84,000 clones, roughly 77% of them found once; the top ten carry around 4.8%. Specimen: PBMCs, collected after 12 months of ibrutinib treatment. These receptors came from a human donor with chronic lymphocytic leukemia.

The V and J genes are TRBV19 and TRBJ2-2; TRBD1 aligns across 9 bases. V gave up 1 base and J gave up 3 bases; unmatched junction bases: 6. CDR3 length equals 17 residues. CDR1 is LNHDA, CDR2 SQIVND, per germline (reference sequence). The DNA for the CDR3 is TGTGCCAGTAGTATAGTGGGGACAGGGCCGGACACCGGGGAGCTGTTTTTT. This encodes CASSIVGTGPDTGELFF. The variable domain in full, with the rest retrieved from reference TRBV19 and TRBJ2-2, is DGGITQSPKYLFRKEGQNVTLSCEQNLNHDAMYWYRQDPGQGLRLIYYSQIVNDFQKGDIAEGYSVSREKKESFPLTVTSAQKNPTAFYLCASSIVGTGPDTGELFFGEGSRLTVL.

The gene calls are TRBV7-2 and TRBJ1-1; 7 positions match TRBD1. V gave up 4 bases and J gave up 7 bases; unmatched junction bases: 9. Germline V gives CDR1 SGHTA, CDR2 FQGNSA. The CDR3 runs 14 residues. The CDR3 DNA follows: TGTGCCAGCAGCTCGGGAAGGGGGCTTAATGAAGCTTTCTTT. Amino acids: CASSSGRGLNEAFF.

The chain has TRBV28 and TRBJ2-7; D possibly uses TRBD1 or TRBD2 (5 bases each). The CDR3 is made up of 16 amino acids. Looked up from germline, CDR1 is MDHEN and CDR2 is SYDVKM. V gave up 7 bases and J gave up 2 bases, with 21 bases separating them. DNA for the CDR3: TGTGCCAGCACCCCTTCGGTTAAATGGGACGCCTACGAGCAGTACTTC. This encodes CASTPSVKWDAYEQYF.

The chain joins TRBV6-5 to TRBJ1-3; no reliable D call. Germline loops: CDR1 MNHEY, CDR2 SVGAGI. The germline V and J ends were trimmed by 2 bases and 0 bases, with 11 bases remaining between them. The CDR3 spans 16 residues. CDR3 sequence: CASSYHPPSSGNTIYF. Here the CDR3 DNA reads TGTGCCAGCAGTTACCATCCACCAAGCTCTGGAAACACCATATATTTT.

The chain uses TRBV7-2 and TRBJ1-2; D is unresolved. This CDR3 is built from 14 residues. Per the germline V gene, CDR1 is SGHTA and CDR2 is FQGNSA. Trimming cost V 5 bases and J 4 bases, with 14 bases left between them. The CDR3 sequence: CASSTPISGYGYTF. The CDR3 region has the DNA TGTGCCAGCAGCACCCCCATTTCGGGCTATGGCTACACCTTC. Variable domain in full (rest from reference TRBV7-2 and TRBJ1-2): GAGVSQSPSNKVTEKGKDVELRCDPISGHTALYWYRQSLGQGLEFLIYFQGNSAPDKSGLPSDRFSAERTGGSVSTLTIQRTQQEDSAVYLCASSTPISGYGYTFGSGTRLTVV.

The chain links TRBV5-8 to TRBJ1-1; D is perhaps TRBD1 (5 bases). Germline V gene data show CDR1 as SGHTS and CDR2 as YDEGEE. V lost 0 bases and J 5 bases, leaving 14 bases between the germline ends. The CDR3 consists of 15 residues. For the CDR3, the DNA is TGTGCCAGCAGCTTGGCCGGGACGGGGTGGACTGAAGCTTTCTTT. This codes for CASSLAGTGWTEAFF.

This chain joins TRBV5-5 and TRBJ1-5, with D perhaps TRBD1 (5 bases). This CDR3 spans 13 amino acids. The V end was cut by 3 bases, the J end by 3 bases, with 7 bases between. The V gene's germline CDR1 is SGHKS and CDR2 YYEKEE (reference sequence). The CDR3 here is CASSSGPNQPQHF. CDR3 coding DNA: TGTGCCAGCAGCTCAGGGCCCAATCAGCCCCAGCATTTT.

The rearrangement joins TRBV11-3 to TRBJ2-2; weak D call: TRBD1 (6 bases). The CDR3 has 14 amino acids. CDR1 is SGHNT, CDR2 YENEEA, per germline. Trimming shortened V by 5 bases and J by 3 bases, and 10 bases separated the two germline ends. CDR3 amino acids: CASSPTGYTGELFF. In DNA form, the CDR3 reads TGTGCCAGCAGCCCGACAGGTTACACCGGGGAGCTGTTTTTT.

As for this clone: Within the sample, other DNA sequences also encode this same CDR3. J is TRBJ1-5 and V is TRBV29-1; 12 nucleotides align to TRBD1. V gave up 7 bases and J gave up 7 bases; unmatched junction bases: 5. This CDR3 spans 13 amino acids. Germline-derived CDR1 and CDR2 are SQVTM and ANQGSEA. CDR3 bases: TGCAGCGCGGGACAGGGGGCGGGGCAGCCCCAGCATTTT. It specifies CSAGQGAGQPQHF.

This clone was detected only once. This chain connects TRBV29-1 to TRBJ2-3; D ambiguous. Trimming pared 6 bases from V and 2 bases from J, leaving 9 bases between. CDR3 length: 12 amino acids. Per germline, CDR1 SQVTM and CDR2 ANQGSEA. CDR3 nucleotide sequence: TGCAGCGTCGATAGGAACACAGATACGCAGTATTTT. This translates into CSVDRNTDTQYF.

This chain joins TRBV28 and TRBJ1-6; no definite D call. The CDR3 is 15 amino acids. CDR1 MDHEN and CDR2 SYDVKM come from the germline V gene. The V and J ends lost 3 bases and 3 bases respectively, with 9 bases between them. CDR3 protein: CASSFFGSYNSPLHF. DNA of the CDR3: TGTGCCAGCAGTTTTTTTGGAAGCTATAATTCACCCCTCCACTTT.

J is TRBJ1-2 and V is TRBV7-2; the D gene is possibly TRBD1 (6 bases). This CDR3 is 13 amino acids long. Trimming shortened V by 5 bases and J by 8 bases, and 15 bases separated the two germline ends. The germline V gene encodes CDR1 SGHTA and CDR2 FQGNSA. DNA of the CDR3: TGTGCCAGCAGCCAAAACAGGGAGCGAGGCTACACCTTC. Translation gives CASSQNRERGYTF.

This clone appeared many times. This chain joins TRBV19 and TRBJ2-1; perhaps D is TRBD1 or TRBD2 (6 bases each). The CDR3 runs 13 residues. In germline, CDR1 is LNHDA, CDR2 SQIVND (reference sequence). V lost 9 bases to trimming and J lost 6 bases, with 15 bases between them. CDR3 loop: CASRGLGANEQFF. The CDR3 DNA reads as TGTGCCAGCCGGGGACTGGGGGCCAATGAGCAGTTCTTC.

The gene calls are TRBV5-5 and TRBJ2-1, with D possibly called TRBD1 or TRBD2 (5 bases each). V shed 4 bases and J shed 8 bases, with 10 bases lying between them. CDR1 is SGHKS, CDR2 YYEKEE, per germline (reference sequence). This CDR3 has 12 residues. CDR3 in DNA: TGTGCCAGCAGCCTGAGGGGCGATGAGCAGTTCTTC. This sequence encodes CASSLRGDEQFF.

The chain links TRBV7-8 to TRBJ2-1; tentatively, D is TRBD2 (6 bases). This CDR3 is built from 15 residues. Germline CDR1 is SGHVS and CDR2 is FQNEAQ. V was shortened by 2 bases and J by 9 bases, with 17 bases between the two germline ends. DNA for the CDR3: TGTGCCAGCAGCTTATTAGCGGACCTCTTCGGTGAGCAGTTCTTC. Its translation: CASSLLADLFGEQFF.

The J gene is TRBJ2-7, the V gene TRBV18; 7 nucleotides line up with TRBD1. The germline V gene has CDR1 KGHSH and CDR2 LQKENI. V lost 0 bases, J lost 7 bases, and 9 bases stayed unmatched. This CDR3 contains 15 residues. CDR3 DNA sequence: TGTGCCAGCTCACCACCGTCGGAAACCAGGGGGGAGCAGTACTTC. Its translation is CASSPPSETRGEQYF.

This chain links TRBV29-1 with TRBJ1-1; D call uncertain. The CDR3 has 9 amino acids. Per the germline V gene, CDR1 is SQVTM and CDR2 is ANQGSEA. V gave up 4 bases and J gave up 11 bases, with 8 bases separating them. The CDR3, as DNA: TGCAGCGTTGGGAATGGGGCTTTCTTT. Amino acid sequence: CSVGNGAFF.

The chain is built from TRBV5-4 and TRBJ2-5; TRBD2 agrees at 12 bases. Germline loops: CDR1 SGHNT, CDR2 YYREEE (reference sequence). The V and J ends lost 3 bases and 7 bases, in that order; junction bases with no gene match: 13. The CDR3 has 17 amino acids. CDR3 protein: CASSSGLAGRPGGTQYF. DNA for the CDR3: TGTGCCAGCAGCTCGGGACTAGCGGGCAGGCCGGGGGGGACCCAGTACTTC.

The chain has TRBV28 and TRBJ2-2, with TRBD2 matching over 9 bases. The CDR3 covers 15 residues. Trimming at V came to 6 bases and at J to 2 bases, leaving 4 bases not matched to a gene. Looked up from germline, CDR1 is MDHEN and CDR2 is SYDVKM. DNA for the CDR3: TGTGCCAGCAGACCGGGACTAGCCAACACCGGGGAGCTGTTTTTT. The encoded protein is CASRPGLANTGELFF.

The CDR3 DNA is TGTGCCAGTAGCGACCAGGGCAGGGGCTATGGCTACACCTTC. Translating gives CASSDQGRGYGYTF. This chain joins TRBV19 and TRBJ1-2; D is perhaps TRBD1 (6 bases). Trimming took off 6 bases at V and 4 bases at J, with 15 bases between the two ends. The germline V gene has CDR1 LNHDA and CDR2 SQIVND (reference sequence). CDR3 length: 14 amino acids.